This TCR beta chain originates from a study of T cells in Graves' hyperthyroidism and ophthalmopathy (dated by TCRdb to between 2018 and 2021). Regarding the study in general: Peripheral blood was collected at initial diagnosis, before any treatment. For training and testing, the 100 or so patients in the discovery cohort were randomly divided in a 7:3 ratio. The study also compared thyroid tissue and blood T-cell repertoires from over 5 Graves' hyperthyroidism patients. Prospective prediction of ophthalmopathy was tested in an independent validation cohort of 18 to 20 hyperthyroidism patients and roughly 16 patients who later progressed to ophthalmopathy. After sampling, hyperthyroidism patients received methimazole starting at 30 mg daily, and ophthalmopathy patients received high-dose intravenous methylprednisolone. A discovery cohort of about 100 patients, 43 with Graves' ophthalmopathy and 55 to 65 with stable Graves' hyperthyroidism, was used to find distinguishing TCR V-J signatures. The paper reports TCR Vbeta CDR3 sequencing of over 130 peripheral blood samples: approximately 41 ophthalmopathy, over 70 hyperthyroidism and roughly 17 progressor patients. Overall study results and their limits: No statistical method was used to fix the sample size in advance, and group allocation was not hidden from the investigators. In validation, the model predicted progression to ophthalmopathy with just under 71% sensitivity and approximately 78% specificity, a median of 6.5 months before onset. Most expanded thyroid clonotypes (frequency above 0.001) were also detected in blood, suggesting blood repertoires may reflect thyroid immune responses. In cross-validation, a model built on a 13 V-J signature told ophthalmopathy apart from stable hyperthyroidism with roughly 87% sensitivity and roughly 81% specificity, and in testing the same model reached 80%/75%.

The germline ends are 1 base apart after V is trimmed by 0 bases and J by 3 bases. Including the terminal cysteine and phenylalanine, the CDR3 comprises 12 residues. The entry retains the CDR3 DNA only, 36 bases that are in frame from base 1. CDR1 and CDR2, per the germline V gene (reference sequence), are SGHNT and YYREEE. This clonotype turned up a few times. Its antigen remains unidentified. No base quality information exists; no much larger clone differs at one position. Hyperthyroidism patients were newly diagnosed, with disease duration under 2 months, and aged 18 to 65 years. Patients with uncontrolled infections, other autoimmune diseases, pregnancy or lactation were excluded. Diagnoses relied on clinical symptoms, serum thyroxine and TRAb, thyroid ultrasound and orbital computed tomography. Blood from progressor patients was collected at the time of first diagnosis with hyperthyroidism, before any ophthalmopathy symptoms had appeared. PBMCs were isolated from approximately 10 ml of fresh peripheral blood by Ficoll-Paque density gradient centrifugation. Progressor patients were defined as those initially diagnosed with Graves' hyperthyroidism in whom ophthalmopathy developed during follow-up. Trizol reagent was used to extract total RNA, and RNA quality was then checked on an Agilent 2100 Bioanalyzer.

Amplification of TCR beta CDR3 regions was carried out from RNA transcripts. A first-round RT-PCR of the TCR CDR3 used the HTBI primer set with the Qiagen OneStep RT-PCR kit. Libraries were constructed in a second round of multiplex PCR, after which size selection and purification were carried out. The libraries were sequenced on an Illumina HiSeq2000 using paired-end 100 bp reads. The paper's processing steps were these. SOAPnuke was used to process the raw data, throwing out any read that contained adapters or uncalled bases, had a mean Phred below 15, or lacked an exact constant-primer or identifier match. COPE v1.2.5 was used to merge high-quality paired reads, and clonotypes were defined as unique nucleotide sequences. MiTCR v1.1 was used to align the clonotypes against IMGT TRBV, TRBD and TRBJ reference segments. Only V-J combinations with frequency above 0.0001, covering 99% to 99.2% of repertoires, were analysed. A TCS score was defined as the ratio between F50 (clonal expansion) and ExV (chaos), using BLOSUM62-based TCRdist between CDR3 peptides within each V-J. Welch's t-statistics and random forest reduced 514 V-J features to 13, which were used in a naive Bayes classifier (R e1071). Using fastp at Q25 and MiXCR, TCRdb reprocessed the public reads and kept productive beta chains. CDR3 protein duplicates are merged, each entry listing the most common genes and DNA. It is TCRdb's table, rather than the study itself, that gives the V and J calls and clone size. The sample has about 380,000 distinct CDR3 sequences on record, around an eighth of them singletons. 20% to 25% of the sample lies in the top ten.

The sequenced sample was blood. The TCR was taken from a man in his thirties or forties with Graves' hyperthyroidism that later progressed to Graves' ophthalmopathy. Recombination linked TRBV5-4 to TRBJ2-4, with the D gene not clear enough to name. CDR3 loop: CASSLDKNIQYF. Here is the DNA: TGTGCCAGCAGCTTGGACAAAAACATTCAGTACTTC.